These 15 T cell receptor beta chains share one sample of origin, sequenced in a study of neurological immune-mediated disorders (dated by TCRdb to the late 2010s). The library was made by 5' RACE. The listed sequencing device is Illumina HiSeq 2500. TCRdb reran the public reads through fastp at Q25 and MiXCR, keeping productive beta chains. For every CDR3 protein sequence, its rows merge into one entry that carries the most common genes and DNA. The sample table lists some 43,000 distinct CDR3 sequences, approximately 12% of them with a count of one. The ten largest account for 9% of the sample. Read against the paper, the sample's time point label means: longitudinal time-point 3. The sequenced sample was PBMCs. These receptors were taken from a male donor with HTLV-1-associated myelopathy (HAM/TSP).

This clonotype was counted at least ten times. V and J are TRBV9 and TRBJ1-6, with D possibly being TRBD1 (6 bases). This CDR3 spans 15 amino acids. The V gene lost 3 bases and the J gene lost 5 bases, with 12 bases spanning the gap. Germline V gene data show CDR1 as SGDLS and CDR2 as YYNGEE. The CDR3 coding sequence is TGTGCCAGCAGCGCCGGAACAGGGAATAATTCACCCCTCCACTTT. Translating gives CASSAGTGNNSPLHF.

This clonotype showed up many times. The chain uses TRBV20-1 and TRBJ1-5, with D tentatively TRBD1 (5 bases). Germline values: CDR1 DFQATT, CDR2 SNEGSKA (reference sequence). The length of the CDR3 is 12 residues. Between the trimmed V and J ends, which lost 0 bases and 13 bases, there was a span of 13 bases. The CDR3: CSARDRALGQHF. CDR3 nucleotide sequence: TGCAGTGCTAGAGACAGGGCTTTGGGACAGCATTTT.

This clonotype was recorded only once. This chain connects TRBV7-8 to TRBJ1-5; the D gene is possibly TRBD1 (5 bases). Germline CDR1 SGHVS, CDR2 FQNEAQ. With 1 base removed from V and 7 bases from J, the gap between germline ends came to 14 bases. This CDR3 has 15 residues. The CDR3 region is CASSLDQGSGQPQHF. The CDR3 nucleotides are TGTGCCAGCAGCTTAGATCAGGGTTCAGGCCAGCCCCAGCATTTT. The full variable domain, with the rest looked up from reference TRBV7-8 and TRBJ1-5, is GAGVSQSPRYKVAKRGQDVALRCDPISGHVSLFWYQQALGQGPEFLTYFQNEAQLDKSGLPSDRFFAERPEGSVSTLKIQRTQQEDSAVYLCASSLDQGSGQPQHFGDGTRLSIL.

The table lists this clonotype with many counts. The rearrangement joins TRBV6-6 to TRBJ2-3, with D hard to call. Per the germline V gene, CDR1 is MNHNY and CDR2 is SVGAGI (reference sequence). The germline V and J ends were trimmed by 4 bases and 0 bases, with 14 bases remaining between them. The CDR3 extends over 16 amino acids. The CDR3 DNA is TGTGCCAGCAGTTCCGCGACTGGCGGAAGCACAGATACGCAGTATTTT. Its protein product is CASSSATGGSTDTQYF.

This clonotype showed up just a few times. The chain combines TRBV10-2 with TRBJ2-1; 7 nucleotides align to TRBD2. The CDR3 spans 14 residues. CDR1 is WSHSY and CDR2 is SAAADI in the germline V gene. The V and J ends lost 6 bases and 4 bases, in that order; junction bases with no gene match: 6. CDR3: CASRSGEGYNEQFF. The CDR3, as DNA: TGCGCCAGCAGGTCGGGGGAGGGGTACAATGAGCAGTTCTTC.

This clonotype was seen ten or more times. One junction end does not reproduce the germline sequence, and a read error may be involved. The CDR3 sequence: CASTLNSGESEQYF. The CDR3 nucleotides read TGTGCTAGCACCCTCAACTCAGGGGAAAGCGAGCAGTACTTC. The V call is TRBV7-7, the J call TRBJ2-7, with D perhaps matching TRBD1 (6 bases). Per the germline V gene, CDR1 is SSHAT and CDR2 is FNYEAQ (reference sequence). The CDR3 runs to 14 residues. The full variable domain, completed using reference TRBV7-7 and TRBJ2-7, is GAGVSQSPRYKVTKRGQDVTLRCDPISSHATLYWYQQALGQGPEFLTYFNYEAQPDKSGLPSDRFSAERPEGSISTLTIQRTEQRDSAMYRCASTLNSGESEQYFGPGTRLTVT.

The rearrangement joins TRBV5-1 to TRBJ2-7; the D gene could be TRBD1 or TRBD2 (5 bases each). The V gene's germline CDR1 is SGHRS and CDR2 YFSETQ. The CDR3 extends over 14 amino acids. V gave up 4 bases and J gave up 2 bases, with 13 bases separating them. CDR3 in amino acids: CASSPGPGTYEQYF. The CDR3 DNA is TGCGCCAGCAGCCCGGGACCCGGCACCTACGAGCAGTACTTC.

This clonotype was picked up many times. The V and J genes are TRBV11-2 and TRBJ2-5; possibly TRBD2 for D (7 bases). V lost 5 bases and J lost 5, with 21 bases in between. CDR1 and CDR2 (germline): SGHAT, FQNNGV. There are 16 residues in the CDR3. The CDR3 DNA reads as TGTGCCAGCAGCCCAGGCCTGGGGGGGGGCGGGGAGACCCAGTACTTC. Its translation is CASSPGLGGGGETQYF.

In its sample, this clonotype was seen many times. This CDR3 is CASSLGPGSEDTQYF. CDR3 in DNA: TGTGCCAGCAGCTTAGGTCCGGGCTCGGAAGATACGCAGTATTTT. The chain joins TRBV7-2 to TRBJ2-3; D remains ambiguous. Germline CDR1 reads SGHTA; CDR2 reads FQGNSA. The CDR3 runs 15 residues. Trimming shortened V by 1 base and J by 5 bases, and 13 bases separated the two germline ends.

V and J are TRBV4-1 and TRBJ1-5; a possible D gene is TRBD1 (5 bases). The CDR3 has 14 residues. Germline assignment: CDR1 MGHRA and CDR2 YSYEKL. V was cut by 8 bases and J by 0 bases, with 11 bases left in between. The CDR3 region is CASQRDSSNQPQHF. The CDR3 DNA reads as TGCGCCAGCCAAAGAGACAGTAGCAATCAGCCCCAGCATTTT.

V gene TRBV29-1 combines with J gene TRBJ1-2; 8 bases are shared with TRBD1. The length of the CDR3 is 14 residues. The junction had 9 bases not matched to a gene; V was cut back by 3 bases and J by 6 bases. The germline CDR1 and CDR2 sequences are SQVTM and ANQGSEA. The CDR3 region has the DNA TGCAGCGTTGACCCAGGGGGCATCGATAATGGCTACACCTTC. Encoded protein: CSVDPGGIDNGYTF.

This chain uses TRBV24-1 with TRBJ2-3; D is uncertain. V was cut by 2 bases and J by 6 bases, with 14 bases left in between. The germline V gene encodes CDR1 KGHDR and CDR2 SFDVKD. The CDR3 has 15 residues. The CDR3 spells CATSDSGDPCDTQYF. As DNA, the CDR3 is TGTGCCACCAGTGATTCGGGCGACCCCTGCGATACGCAGTATTTT.

This clonotype was recorded at least ten times. This chain connects TRBV7-9 to TRBJ1-5; D is uncertain. The CDR3 is 15 residues long. Trimming stripped 1 base from V and 5 bases from J, with 12 bases between. Germline V gives CDR1 SEHNR, CDR2 FQNEAQ (reference sequence). CDR3 protein: CASSLGHTSDQPQHF. In nucleotides, the CDR3 is TGTGCCAGCAGCTTAGGCCATACTTCAGATCAGCCCCAGCATTTT.

CDR3 residues: CASSLERGGEKLFF. The CDR3 DNA is TGCGCCAGCAGCTTGGAGCGGGGAGGCGAAAAACTGTTTTTT. This chain joins TRBV5-1 and TRBJ1-4; D gene uncertain. V was pared by 0 bases and J by 8 bases, with 11 bases between. The CDR3 spans 14 residues. Germline V lookup: CDR1 SGHRS, CDR2 YFSETQ.

This clonotype was recorded at least ten times. J is TRBJ2-7 and V is TRBV29-1, with 10 nucleotides matching TRBD1. This CDR3 region has 15 residues. The V and J ends lost 4 bases and 6 bases, in that order; junction bases with no gene match: 12. Germline V CDR1 and CDR2: SQVTM, ANQGSEA. The CDR3 DNA sequence: TGCAGCGTTGCCGACTCCGGGACAGGGGTGATCGAGCAGTACTTC. Translating gives CSVADSGTGVIEQYF.